Following are 6 T cell receptor beta chains from one sample sequenced in a study of T-cell memory formation after mild COVID-19. MiXCR was run by TCRdb on the 5' RACE reads, yielding one entry per CDR3 protein. Among about 430,000 distinct CDR3 sequences, 20% to 30% were seen once, and the ten largest hold roughly 9.7%. The sequenced material came from PBMCs or a T cell subset sorted from them (not recorded which). Receptor source: an adult woman who had mild COVID-19 (a few samples of this study predate the infection). Cell type and time point are not known.

The V gene is TRBV6-2 or TRBV6-3, the J gene TRBJ2-2, with 10 bases that match TRBD1. The germline CDR1 and CDR2 sequences are MNHEY and SVGEGT. The J segment lost 9 bases and the V segment lost 7 bases, leaving 5 bases of the junction unmatched. The CDR3 loop spans 13 amino acids. CDR3 DNA sequence: TGTGCCAGCACCGGACAGGGGGTCCGGGAGCTGTTTTTT. Translation gives CASTGQGVRELFF.

Many counts were recorded for this clonotype. V usage is TRBV5-1 and J usage is TRBJ2-1; 13 bases are a match to TRBD2. This CDR3 has 16 residues. V shed 3 bases and J 4 bases; nucleotides not matched to a gene: 4. Germline-derived CDR1 and CDR2 are SGHRS and YFSETQ. The CDR3 spells CASSSRLAGGYNEQFF. CDR3 nucleotides: TGCGCCAGCAGCTCCAGACTAGCGGGGGGTTACAATGAGCAGTTCTTC.

This clonotype was counted only a few times. This chain uses TRBV20-1 with TRBJ1-5; TRBD1 aligns across 8 bases. V lost 4 bases and J lost 3; bases outside the gene matches: 5. The germline gives CDR1 DFQATT, CDR2 SNEGSKA (reference sequence). The CDR3 is 14 residues long. The CDR3: CSAKRTGNNQPQHF. The DNA for the CDR3 is TGCAGTGCTAAAAGGACAGGGAACAATCAGCCCCAGCATTTT.

This clonotype has a handful of counts. The V gene is TRBV12-3 or TRBV12-4, the J gene TRBJ2-2; no clear D gene. V lost 7 bases to trimming and J lost 4 bases, with 16 bases between them. The CDR3 has 15 amino acids. CDR3 bases: TGTGCCAGCAAGACGGCCGAACTGATCACCGGGGAGCTGTTTTTT. This gives the protein CASKTAELITGELFF.

The chain links TRBV7-9 to TRBJ2-3; D unresolved. Germline V gives CDR1 SEHNR, CDR2 FQNEAQ (reference sequence). The CDR3 runs 13 residues. V dropped 5 bases and J dropped 7 bases, with 13 bases sitting between them. The CDR3 is CASSTSEIHTQYF. The CDR3 DNA reads as TGTGCCAGCAGCACCAGCGAGATCCATACGCAGTATTTT.

The J gene is TRBJ1-1, the V gene TRBV5-4; possibly TRBD1 for D (6 bases). The germline V gene encodes CDR1 SGHNT and CDR2 YYREEE (reference sequence). The CDR3 loop spans 14 amino acids. Trimming pared 7 bases from V and 5 bases from J, leaving 18 bases between. CDR3: CASFRWGRKTEAFF. In DNA form, the CDR3 reads TGTGCCAGCTTTCGTTGGGGGCGTAAAACTGAAGCTTTCTTT.